The 9 T cell receptor beta chains below all came from one sample that was sequenced in a study of T-cell reconstitution after alpha-beta-depleted transplantation in children. The TCRbeta library was prepared with unique molecular identifiers. TCRdb reprocessed the PCR reads with MiXCR, giving one entry per CDR3 protein. This sample yields roughly 300,000 distinct CDR3 sequences, of which more than 9% are seen a single time; around a quarter belongs to the top ten. The sample was peripheral blood, taken 180 days after TCRalphabeta/CD19-depleted stem cell transplant. Receptor source: a male patient aged 2-10 years who had a stem cell transplant for chronic granulomatous disease, so the T cells may come from the graft donor.

To note about this clonotype: A single base separates this from a much larger clone, so it may be a read error. V is TRBV3-1 and J is TRBJ2-5; 16 nucleotides line up with TRBD2. The V gene's germline CDR1 is LGHDT and CDR2 YNNKEL (reference sequence). The CDR3 contains 19 residues. Written as DNA, the CDR3 is TGTACCAGCTGTTTAGGATACGGGACTAGCGGGAGGGCGACAGAGACCCAGTACTTC. Its translation: CTSCLGYGTSGRATETQYF.

Concerning this clonotype: A single base separates this from a much larger clone, so it may be a read error. CDR3: CSARPSLASTYEQSF. Written as DNA, the CDR3 is TGCAGTGCTAGACCGTCACTAGCTAGCACCTACGAGCAGTCCTTC. The rearrangement links TRBV20-1 to TRBJ2-7; tentatively, D is TRBD2 (6 bases). CDR1 is DFQATT, CDR2 SNEGSKA, per germline (reference sequence). The CDR3 extends over 15 amino acids.

V gene TRBV20-1 combines with J gene TRBJ1-3; no definite D call. The CDR3 is 13 amino acids. Germline V gives CDR1 DFQATT, CDR2 SNEGSKA (reference sequence). V was trimmed by 3 bases and J by 0 bases, leaving 6 bases between them. The CDR3 sequence is CSARAHSGNTIYF. The CDR3 coding sequence is TGCAGTGCTAGGGCCCACTCTGGAAACACCATATATTTT.

In its sample, this clonotype was seen many times. The J gene is TRBJ1-2, the V gene TRBV12-3 or TRBV12-4; D remains unclear. The germline V and J ends were trimmed by 10 bases and 8 bases, with 17 bases remaining between them. This CDR3 is built from 12 residues. The CDR3 is CATVAAVFGYTF. The CDR3 DNA reads TGTGCCACCGTCGCGGCAGTTTTCGGCTACACCTTC.

This clonotype showed up many times. CDR3 residues: CAISDLLAGEGDTQYF. The DNA for the CDR3 is TGTGCCATCAGTGATTTACTAGCGGGAGAGGGGGATACGCAGTATTTT. This chain links TRBV10-3 with TRBJ2-3, with 11 bases aligning to TRBD2. CDR1 and CDR2 (germline): ENHRY, SYGVKD. CDR3 length: 16 residues. Losses at the gene ends were 3 bases for V and 6 bases for J; bases not matched to a gene: 8.

This clonotype was detected many times. The V and J genes are TRBV7-9 and TRBJ2-7; D remains unclear. V lost 6 bases and J 3 bases, leaving 18 bases between the germline ends. Germline lookup yields CDR1 SEHNR and CDR2 FQNEAQ (reference sequence). The CDR3 extends over 15 amino acids. CDR3 protein: CASRAPDGPHYEQYF. CDR3 nucleotide sequence: TGTGCCAGCAGGGCCCCCGACGGGCCCCACTACGAGCAGTACTTC.

This clonotype occurred many times. CDR3 sequence reads: CASSFWESYNSPLHF. CDR3 DNA sequence: TGTGCCAGCAGTTTCTGGGAGTCCTATAATTCACCCCTCCACTTT. V and J are TRBV12-3 or TRBV12-4 and TRBJ1-6; D is unclear. The length of the CDR3 is 15 residues. The germline V and J ends were trimmed by 3 bases and 1 base, with 7 bases remaining between them.

The table lists this clonotype with many counts. The chain employs TRBV18 and TRBJ1-2; D gene unclear. Per the germline V gene, CDR1 is KGHSH and CDR2 is LQKENI. The ends were cut back, 4 bases at V and 7 bases at J, with 7 bases in the middle. The CDR3 loop spans 11 amino acids. In nucleotides, the CDR3 is TGTGCCAGCTCACTGTGGGTTGGCTACACCTTC. It translates to CASSLWVGYTF.

This clonotype was picked up many times. The V call is TRBV29-1, the J call TRBJ2-5; 10 positions match TRBD2. Germline trimming cut 6 bases from V and 6 bases from J; bases unmatched to any gene: 10. Germline-derived CDR1 and CDR2 are SQVTM and ANQGSEA. The CDR3 extends over 14 amino acids. CDR3 protein: CSVALSGRQQTQYF. The DNA of the CDR3 is TGCAGCGTCGCCCTTAGCGGGAGGCAACAGACCCAGTACTTC.